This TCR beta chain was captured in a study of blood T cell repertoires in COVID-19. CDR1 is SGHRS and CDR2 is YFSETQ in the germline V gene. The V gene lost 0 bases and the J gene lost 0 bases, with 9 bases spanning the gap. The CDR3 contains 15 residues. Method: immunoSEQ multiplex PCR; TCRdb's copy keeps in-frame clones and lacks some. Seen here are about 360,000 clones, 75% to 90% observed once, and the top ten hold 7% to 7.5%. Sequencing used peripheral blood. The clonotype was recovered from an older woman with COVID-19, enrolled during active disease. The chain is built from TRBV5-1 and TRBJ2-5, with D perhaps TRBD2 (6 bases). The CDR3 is CASSLEGLYQETQYF. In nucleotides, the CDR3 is TGCGCCAGCAGCTTGGAGGGACTTTACCAAGAGACCCAGTACTTC.